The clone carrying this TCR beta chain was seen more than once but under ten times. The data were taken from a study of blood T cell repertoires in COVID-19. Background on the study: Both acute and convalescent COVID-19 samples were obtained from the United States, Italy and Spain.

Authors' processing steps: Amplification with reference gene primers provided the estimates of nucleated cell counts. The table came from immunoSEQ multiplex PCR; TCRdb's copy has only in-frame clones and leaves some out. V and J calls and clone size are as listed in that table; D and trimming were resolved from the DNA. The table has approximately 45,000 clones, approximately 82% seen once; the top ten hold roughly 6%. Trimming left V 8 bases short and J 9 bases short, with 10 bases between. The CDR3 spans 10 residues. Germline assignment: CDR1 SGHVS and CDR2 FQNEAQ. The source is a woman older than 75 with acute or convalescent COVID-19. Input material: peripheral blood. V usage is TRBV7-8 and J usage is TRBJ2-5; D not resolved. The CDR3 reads CASGQAPQYF. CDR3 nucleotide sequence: TGTGCCAGCGGTCAGGCTCCCCAGTACTTC.